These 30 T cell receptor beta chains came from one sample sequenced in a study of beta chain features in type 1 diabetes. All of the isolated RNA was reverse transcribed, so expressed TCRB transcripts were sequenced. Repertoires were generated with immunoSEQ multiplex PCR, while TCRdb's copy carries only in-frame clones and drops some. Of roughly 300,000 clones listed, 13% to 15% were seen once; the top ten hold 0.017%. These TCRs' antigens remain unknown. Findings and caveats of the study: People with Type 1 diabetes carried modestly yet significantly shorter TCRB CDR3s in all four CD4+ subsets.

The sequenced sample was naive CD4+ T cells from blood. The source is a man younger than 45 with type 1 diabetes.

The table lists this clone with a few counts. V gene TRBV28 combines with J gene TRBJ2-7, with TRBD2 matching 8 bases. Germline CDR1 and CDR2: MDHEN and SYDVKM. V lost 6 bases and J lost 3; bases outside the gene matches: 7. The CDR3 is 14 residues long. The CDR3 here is CASRAPGGGYEQYF. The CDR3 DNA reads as TGTGCCAGCAGGGCTCCGGGAGGGGGCTACGAGCAGTACTTC.

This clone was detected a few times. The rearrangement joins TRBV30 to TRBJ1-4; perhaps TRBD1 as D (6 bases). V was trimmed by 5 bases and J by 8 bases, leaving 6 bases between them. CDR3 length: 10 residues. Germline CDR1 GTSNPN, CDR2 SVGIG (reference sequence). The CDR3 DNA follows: TGTGCCTGGGGACAGGAAAAACTGTTTTTT. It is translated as CAWGQEKLFF. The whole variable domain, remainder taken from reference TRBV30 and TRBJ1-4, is SQTIHQWPATLVQPVGSPLSLECTVEGTSNPNLYWYRQAAGRGLQLLFYSVGIGQISSEVPQNLSASRPQDRQFILSSKKLLLSDSGFYLCAWGQEKLFFGSGTQLSVL.

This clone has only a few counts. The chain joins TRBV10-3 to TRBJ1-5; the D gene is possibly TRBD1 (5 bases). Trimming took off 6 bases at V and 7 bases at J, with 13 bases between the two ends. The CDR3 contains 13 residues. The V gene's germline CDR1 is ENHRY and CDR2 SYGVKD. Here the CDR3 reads CAIRGTEGQPQHF. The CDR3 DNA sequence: TGTGCCATCAGGGGGACGGAGGGGCAGCCCCAGCATTTT.

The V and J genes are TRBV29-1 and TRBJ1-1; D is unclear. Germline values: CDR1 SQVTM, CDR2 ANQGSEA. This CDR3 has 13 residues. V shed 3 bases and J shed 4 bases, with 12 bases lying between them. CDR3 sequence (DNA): TGCAGCGTTGATACGGGTAGAGGCACTGAAGCTTTCTTT. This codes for CSVDTGRGTEAFF. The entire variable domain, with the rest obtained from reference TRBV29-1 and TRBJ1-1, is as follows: SAVISQKPSRDICQRGTSLTIQCQVDSQVTMMFWYRQQPGQSLTLIATANQGSEATYESGFVIDKFPISRPNLTFSTLTVSNMSPEDSSIYLCSVDTGRGTEAFFGQGTRLTVV.

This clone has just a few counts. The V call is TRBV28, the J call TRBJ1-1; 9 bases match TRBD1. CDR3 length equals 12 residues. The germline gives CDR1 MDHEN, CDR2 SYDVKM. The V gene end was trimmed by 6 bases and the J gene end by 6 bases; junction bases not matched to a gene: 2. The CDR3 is CASSTGGSEAFF. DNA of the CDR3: TGTGCCAGCAGCACAGGGGGCTCTGAAGCTTTCTTT.

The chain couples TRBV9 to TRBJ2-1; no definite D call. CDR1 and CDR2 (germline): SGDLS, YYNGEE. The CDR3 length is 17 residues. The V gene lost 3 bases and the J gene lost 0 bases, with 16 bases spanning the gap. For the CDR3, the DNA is TGTGCCAGCAGCGGCCCATTAGAACGGAGCTCCTACAATGAGCAGTTCTTC. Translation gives CASSGPLERSSYNEQFF.

CDR3 bases: TGTGCCAGCAGTAACGGACAGATTAGTGGCTACACCTTC. This gives the protein CASSNGQISGYTF. The chain combines TRBV2 with TRBJ1-2; a weak D match, TRBD1 (6 bases). CDR1 and CDR2 from the germline V gene are SNHLY and FYNNEI. V shed 5 bases and J shed 7 bases, with 14 bases lying between them. CDR3 size: 13 residues.

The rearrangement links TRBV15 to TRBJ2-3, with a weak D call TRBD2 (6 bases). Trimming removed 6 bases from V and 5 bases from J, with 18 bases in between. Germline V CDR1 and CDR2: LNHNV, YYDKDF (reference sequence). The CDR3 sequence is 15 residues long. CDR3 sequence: CATRQRDLNKDTQYF. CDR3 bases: TGTGCCACCAGACAGAGGGACTTAAACAAAGATACGCAGTATTTT.

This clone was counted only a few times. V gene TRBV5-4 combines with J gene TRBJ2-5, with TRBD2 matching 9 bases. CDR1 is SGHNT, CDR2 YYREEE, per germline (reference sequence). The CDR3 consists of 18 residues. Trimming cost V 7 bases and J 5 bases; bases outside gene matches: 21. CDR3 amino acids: CASHPTPFSGRVGETQYF. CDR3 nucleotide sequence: TGTGCCAGCCATCCCACACCTTTTAGCGGGAGAGTCGGGGAGACCCAGTACTTC.

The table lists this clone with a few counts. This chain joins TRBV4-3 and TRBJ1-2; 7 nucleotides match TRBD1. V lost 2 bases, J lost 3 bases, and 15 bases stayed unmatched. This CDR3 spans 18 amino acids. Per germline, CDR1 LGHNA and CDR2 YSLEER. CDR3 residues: CASSQNWGQSIADYGYTF. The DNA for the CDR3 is TGCGCCAGCAGCCAAAATTGGGGACAGTCCATCGCTGACTATGGCTACACCTTC.

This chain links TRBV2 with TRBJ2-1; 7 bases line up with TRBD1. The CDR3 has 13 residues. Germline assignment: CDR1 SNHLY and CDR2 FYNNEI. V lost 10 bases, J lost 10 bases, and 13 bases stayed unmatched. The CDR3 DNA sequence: TGTGCCACAACGACAGGGTCCCTTGCAGAGCAGTTCTTC. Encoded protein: CATTTGSLAEQFF.

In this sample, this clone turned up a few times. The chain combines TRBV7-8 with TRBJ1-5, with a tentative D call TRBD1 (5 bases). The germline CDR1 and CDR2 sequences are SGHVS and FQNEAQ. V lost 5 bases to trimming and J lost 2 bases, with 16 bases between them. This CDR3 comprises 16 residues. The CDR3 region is CASSPSRELGNQPQHF. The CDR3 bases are TGTGCCAGCAGCCCATCCAGGGAATTGGGCAATCAGCCCCAGCATTTT.

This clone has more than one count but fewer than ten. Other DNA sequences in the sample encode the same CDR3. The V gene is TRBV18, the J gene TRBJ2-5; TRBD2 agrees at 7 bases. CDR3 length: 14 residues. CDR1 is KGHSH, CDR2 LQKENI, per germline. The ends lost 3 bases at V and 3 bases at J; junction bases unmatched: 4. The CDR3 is CASSPRLAEETQYF. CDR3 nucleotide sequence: TGTGCCAGCTCACCGCGGCTAGCGGAAGAGACCCAGTACTTC.

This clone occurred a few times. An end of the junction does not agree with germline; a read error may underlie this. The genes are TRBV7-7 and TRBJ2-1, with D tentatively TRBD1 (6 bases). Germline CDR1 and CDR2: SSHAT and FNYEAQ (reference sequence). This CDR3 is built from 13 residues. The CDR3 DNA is TGTGCTAGCAGCTTCGCAGGGGCCGATGAGCAGTTCTTC. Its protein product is CASSFAGADEQFF.

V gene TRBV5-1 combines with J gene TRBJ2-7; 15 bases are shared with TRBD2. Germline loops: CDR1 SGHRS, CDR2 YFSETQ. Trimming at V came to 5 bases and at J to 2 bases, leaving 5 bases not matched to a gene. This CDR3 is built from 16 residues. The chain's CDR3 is CASRRTSGRDTYEQYF. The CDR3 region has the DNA TGCGCCAGCAGAAGGACTAGCGGGAGGGACACCTACGAGCAGTACTTC.

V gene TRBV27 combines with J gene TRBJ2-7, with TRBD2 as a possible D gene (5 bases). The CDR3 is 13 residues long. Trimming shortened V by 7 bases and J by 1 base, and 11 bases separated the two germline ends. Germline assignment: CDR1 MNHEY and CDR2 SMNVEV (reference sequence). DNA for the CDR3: TGTGCCAGCAATTTCCGGGGTTCCTACGAGCAGTACTTC. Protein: CASNFRGSYEQYF.

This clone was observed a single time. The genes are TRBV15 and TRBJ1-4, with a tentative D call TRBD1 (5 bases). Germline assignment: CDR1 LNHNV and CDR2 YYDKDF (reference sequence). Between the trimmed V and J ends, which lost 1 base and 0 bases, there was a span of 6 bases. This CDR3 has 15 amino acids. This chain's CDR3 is CATSRGQTTNEKLFF. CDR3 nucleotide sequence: TGTGCCACCAGCAGAGGACAGACAACTAATGAAAAACTGTTTTTT.

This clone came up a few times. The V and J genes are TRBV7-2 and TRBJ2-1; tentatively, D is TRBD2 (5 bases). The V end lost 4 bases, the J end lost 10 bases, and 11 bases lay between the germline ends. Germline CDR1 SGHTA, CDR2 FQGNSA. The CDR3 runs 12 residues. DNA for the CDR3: TGTGCCAGCAGCTCCTCAACTAGAGAGCAGTTCTTC. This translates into CASSSSTREQFF. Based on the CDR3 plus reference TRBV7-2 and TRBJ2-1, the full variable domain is GAGVSQSPSNKVTEKGKDVELRCDPISGHTALYWYRQSLGQGLEFLIYFQGNSAPDKSGLPSDRFSAERTGGSVSTLTIQRTQQEDSAVYLCASSSSTREQFFGPGTRLTVL.

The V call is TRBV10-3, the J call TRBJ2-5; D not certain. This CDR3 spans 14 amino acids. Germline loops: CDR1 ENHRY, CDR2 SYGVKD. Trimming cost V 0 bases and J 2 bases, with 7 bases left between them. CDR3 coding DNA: TGTGCCATCAGTGAGTCGAGAGGACAAGAGACCCAGTACTTC. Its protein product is CAISESRGQETQYF.

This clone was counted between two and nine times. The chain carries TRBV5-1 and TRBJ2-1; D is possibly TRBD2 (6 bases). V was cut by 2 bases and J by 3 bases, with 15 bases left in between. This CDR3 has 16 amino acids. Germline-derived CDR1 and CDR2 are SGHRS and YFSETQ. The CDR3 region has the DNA TGCGCCAGCAGCTTTATGACGGGAGACCTCTACAATGAGCAGTTCTTC. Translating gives CASSFMTGDLYNEQFF. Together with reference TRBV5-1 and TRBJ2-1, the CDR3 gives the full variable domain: KAGVTQTPRYLIKTRGQQVTLSCSPISGHRSVSWYQQTPGQGLQFLFEYFSETQRNKGNFPGRFSGRQFSNSRSEMNVSTLELGDSALYLCASSFMTGDLYNEQFFGPGTRLTVL.

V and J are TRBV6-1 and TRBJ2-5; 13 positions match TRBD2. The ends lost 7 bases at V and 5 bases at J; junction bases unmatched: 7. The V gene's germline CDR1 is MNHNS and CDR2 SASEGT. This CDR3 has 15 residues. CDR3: CASTSTSGRFETQYF. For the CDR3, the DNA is TGTGCCAGCACCTCGACTAGCGGGAGGTTCGAGACCCAGTACTTC.

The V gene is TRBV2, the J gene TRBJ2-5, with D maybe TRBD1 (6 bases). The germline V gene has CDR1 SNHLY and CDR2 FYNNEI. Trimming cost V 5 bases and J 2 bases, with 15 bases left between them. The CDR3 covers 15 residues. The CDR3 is CASSQMKGVQETQYF. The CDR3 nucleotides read TGTGCCAGCAGTCAGATGAAGGGGGTGCAAGAGACCCAGTACTTC.

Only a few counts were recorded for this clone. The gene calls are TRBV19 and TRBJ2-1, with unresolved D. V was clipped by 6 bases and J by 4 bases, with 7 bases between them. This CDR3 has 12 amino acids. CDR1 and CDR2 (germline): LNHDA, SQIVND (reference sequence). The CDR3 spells CASSSLYNEQFF. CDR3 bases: TGTGCCAGTAGCTCCCTTTACAATGAGCAGTTCTTC.

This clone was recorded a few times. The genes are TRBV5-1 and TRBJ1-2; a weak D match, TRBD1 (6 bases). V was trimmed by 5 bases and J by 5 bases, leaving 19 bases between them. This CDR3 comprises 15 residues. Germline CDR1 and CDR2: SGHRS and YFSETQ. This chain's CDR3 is CASRQQLGQMYGYTF. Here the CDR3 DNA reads TGCGCCAGCAGACAACAACTTGGACAGATGTATGGCTACACCTTC.

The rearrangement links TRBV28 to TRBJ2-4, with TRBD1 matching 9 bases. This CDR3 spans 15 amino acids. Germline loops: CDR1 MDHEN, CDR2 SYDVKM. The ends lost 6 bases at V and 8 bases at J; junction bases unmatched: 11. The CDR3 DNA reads TGTGCCAGCAGCGCCGGTGGGACAGGGAGGGACATTCAGTACTTC. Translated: CASSAGGTGRDIQYF.

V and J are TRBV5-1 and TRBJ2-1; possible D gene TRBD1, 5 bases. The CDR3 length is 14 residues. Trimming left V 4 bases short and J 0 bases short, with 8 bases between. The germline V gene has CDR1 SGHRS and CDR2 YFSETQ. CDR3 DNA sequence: TGCGCCAGCAGCCCGACAGCCTCCTACAATGAGCAGTTCTTC. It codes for CASSPTASYNEQFF. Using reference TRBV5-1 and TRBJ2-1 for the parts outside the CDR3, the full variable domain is KAGVTQTPRYLIKTRGQQVTLSCSPISGHRSVSWYQQTPGQGLQFLFEYFSETQRNKGNFPGRFSGRQFSNSRSEMNVSTLELGDSALYLCASSPTASYNEQFFGPGTRLTVL.

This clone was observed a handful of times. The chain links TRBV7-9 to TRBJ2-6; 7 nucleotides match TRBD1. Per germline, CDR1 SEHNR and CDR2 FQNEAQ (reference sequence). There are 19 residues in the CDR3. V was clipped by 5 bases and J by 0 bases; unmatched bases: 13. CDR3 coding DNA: TGTGCCAGCAGCCGAGAGGCCGGGACAGACCTCTCTGGGGCCAACGTCCTGACTTTC. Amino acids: CASSREAGTDLSGANVLTF.

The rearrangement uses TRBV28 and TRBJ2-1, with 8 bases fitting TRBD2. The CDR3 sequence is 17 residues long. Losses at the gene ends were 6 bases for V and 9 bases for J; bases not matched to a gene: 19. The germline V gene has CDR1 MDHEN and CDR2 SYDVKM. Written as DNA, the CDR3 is TGTGCCAGCAGATCCCAGACAGCCGGGACTAGGACCACTGAGCAGTTCTTC. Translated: CASRSQTAGTRTTEQFF.

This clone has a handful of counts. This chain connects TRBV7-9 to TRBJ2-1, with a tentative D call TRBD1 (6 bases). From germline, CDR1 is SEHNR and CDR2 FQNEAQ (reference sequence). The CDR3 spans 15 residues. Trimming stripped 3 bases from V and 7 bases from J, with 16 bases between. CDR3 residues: CASSFLGQTGNEQFF. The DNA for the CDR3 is TGTGCCAGCAGCTTCCTTGGACAGACGGGGAATGAGCAGTTCTTC.

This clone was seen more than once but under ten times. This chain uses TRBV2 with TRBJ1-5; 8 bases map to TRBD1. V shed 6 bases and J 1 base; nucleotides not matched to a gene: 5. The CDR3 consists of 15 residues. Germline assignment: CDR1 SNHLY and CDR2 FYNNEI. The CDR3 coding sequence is TGTGCCAGCAGGAAAGGGACAGGCAGCAATCAGCCCCAGCATTTT. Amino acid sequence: CASRKGTGSNQPQHF.